The 7 T cell receptor beta chains given below trace back to one sample, sequenced in a study of shared clonotypes between healthy human individuals. Libraries were prepared by immunoSEQ multiplex PCR; TCRdb keeps only in-frame clonotypes and omits some of them. This sample has roughly 1,100,000 clones, with around four fifths found just once. The material sequenced was memory CD4+ T cells sorted from blood. Subset of the sample: CD45RA-negative fraction. The receptors were gathered from a man aged 18-30 years in good health.

This clone was seen many times. The chain uses TRBV5-6 and TRBJ2-1, with 10 positions matching TRBD2. From germline, CDR1 is SGHDT and CDR2 YYEEEE. There are 15 residues in the CDR3. V shed 2 bases and J 6 bases; nucleotides not matched to a gene: 5. The DNA for the CDR3 is TGTGCCAGCAGCTTTAGGAGACTAGCGGGCAATGAGCAGTTCTTC. It encodes CASSFRRLAGNEQFF.

This clone appeared a few times. The rearrangement links TRBV7-8 to TRBJ2-2; D might be TRBD1 (5 bases). Between the trimmed V and J ends, which lost 6 bases and 5 bases, there was a span of 16 bases. CDR3 size: 15 residues. In germline, CDR1 is SGHVS, CDR2 FQNEAQ. The CDR3 spells CASSHRQFQTGELFF. The CDR3 nucleotides are TGTGCCAGCAGTCATCGACAGTTTCAAACCGGGGAGCTGTTTTTT. Complete variable domain (other parts from reference TRBV7-8 and TRBJ2-2): GAGVSQSPRYKVAKRGQDVALRCDPISGHVSLFWYQQALGQGPEFLTYFQNEAQLDKSGLPSDRFFAERPEGSVSTLKIQRTQQEDSAVYLCASSHRQFQTGELFFGEGSRLTVL.

J is TRBJ2-2 and V is TRBV19; tentatively, D is TRBD1 (5 bases). The V gene lost 3 bases and the J gene lost 4 bases, with 15 bases spanning the gap. CDR1 LNHDA and CDR2 SQIVND come from the germline V gene (reference sequence). There are 16 residues in the CDR3. CDR3 sequence: CASSIRPGFSTGELFF. CDR3 nucleotide sequence: TGTGCCAGTAGTATTCGGCCAGGGTTTAGCACCGGGGAGCTGTTTTTT.

The chain combines TRBV7-2 with TRBJ2-2; unclear D gene. Trimming removed 0 bases from V and 6 bases from J, with 8 bases in between. This CDR3 is 14 amino acids long. Germline V gives CDR1 SGHTA, CDR2 FQGNSA. The CDR3 region is CASSLASSAGELFF. Here the CDR3 DNA reads TGTGCCAGCAGCTTAGCCTCGAGCGCCGGGGAGCTGTTTTTT.

The V gene is TRBV5-1, the J gene TRBJ2-2; 10 nucleotides agree with TRBD2. J lost 5 bases, V lost 4 bases, and 11 bases had no gene match. From germline, CDR1 is SGHRS and CDR2 YFSETQ. The CDR3 covers 17 residues. The CDR3 spells CASSAYYGSGRTGELFF. The DNA for the CDR3 is TGCGCCAGCAGCGCGTATTATGGTAGCGGGAGGACCGGGGAGCTGTTTTTT. Together with reference TRBV5-1 and TRBJ2-2, the CDR3 gives the full variable domain: KAGVTQTPRYLIKTRGQQVTLSCSPISGHRSVSWYQQTPGQGLQFLFEYFSETQRNKGNFPGRFSGRQFSNSRSEMNVSTLELGDSALYLCASSAYYGSGRTGELFFGEGSRLTVL.

The chain recombines TRBV6-5 with TRBJ1-4; a possible D gene is TRBD1 (5 bases). The V end lost 0 bases, the J end lost 10 bases, and 6 bases lay between the germline ends. Per the germline V gene, CDR1 is MNHEY and CDR2 is SVGAGI. CDR3 length: 12 amino acids. Here the CDR3 reads CASSYSGGKLFF. DNA of the CDR3: TGTGCCAGCAGTTACTCGGGGGGAAAACTGTTTTTT.

As concerns this clone: The same CDR3 is also encoded by other DNA sequences in this sample. The chain is built from TRBV29-1 and TRBJ1-1, with D possibly matching TRBD1 (5 bases). The CDR3 covers 11 residues. Germline values: CDR1 SQVTM, CDR2 ANQGSEA. The V and J ends lost 7 bases and 1 base respectively, with 7 bases between them. The CDR3, as DNA: TGCAGCGCCAGGGAGAACACTGAAGCTTTCTTT. Translation: CSARENTEAFF. Combining the CDR3 with reference TRBV29-1 and TRBJ1-1 gives the whole variable domain SAVISQKPSRDICQRGTSLTIQCQVDSQVTMMFWYRQQPGQSLTLIATANQGSEATYESGFVIDKFPISRPNLTFSTLTVSNMSPEDSSIYLCSARENTEAFFGQGTRLTVV.